A selection of T cell receptor beta chains follows, all from one sample in a study of T-cell reconstitution after alpha-beta-depleted transplantation in children. TCRdb reprocessed the PCR reads with MiXCR, giving one entry per CDR3 protein. Among about 340,000 distinct CDR3 sequences listed, about 9.4% were seen once. Sequenced material: PBMCs from the stem cell graft donor, taken from the stem cell graft. These TCRs come from a human donor who donated a stem cell graft to a child with acute lymphoblastic leukemia. Both conserved end residues are part of each CDR3. D genes are given only for firm matches. Rows give clone size only sometimes, using once, few, many, or a class for an expanded clone.

v_call	clone_size	d_call	j_call	cdr3_aa	cdr3_nt
TRBV7-9	few	TRBD1	TRBJ2-3	CASSARPGQVTDTQYF	TGTGCCAGCAGCGCCAGACCGGGACAGGTCACAGATACGCAGTATTTT
TRBV5-1	few	TRBD1	TRBJ2-1	CASSLAVGQGVDEQFF	TGCGCCAGCAGCTTGGCGGTGGGACAGGGGGTCGATGAGCAGTTCTTC
TRBV15	few	.	TRBJ2-1	CATSRDVAVLNEQFF	TGTGCCACCAGCAGAGATGTCGCGGTTTTGAATGAGCAGTTCTTC
TRBV5-5	.	.	TRBJ2-2	CASSFGFSNTGELFF	TGTGCCAGCAGCTTCGGGTTCTCGAACACCGGGGAGCTGTTTTTT
TRBV19	few	.	TRBJ1-2	CASSTLQGPYRYGYTF	TGTGCCAGTAGTACCCTCCAGGGCCCCTATCGCTATGGCTACACCTTC
TRBV20-1	many	.	TRBJ2-4	CSARPGMVNIQYF	TGCAGTGCTAGACCAGGGATGGTGAACATTCAGTACTTC
TRBV7-9	.	.	TRBJ2-5	CASSFSGPETQYF	TGTGCCAGCAGCTTTAGTGGCCCTGAGACCCAGTACTTC
TRBV5-1	many	TRBD1	TRBJ1-2	CASSLGQGPYGYTF	TGCGCCAGCAGCTTGGGACAGGGTCCCTATGGCTACACCTTC
TRBV5-6	few	TRBD2	TRBJ2-1	CASSLALLAGGYRNEQFF	TGTGCCAGCAGCTTGGCCCTCCTAGCGGGAGGGTATCGCAATGAGCAGTTCTTC
TRBV20-1	many	.	TRBJ1-5	CSARDLMWGNQPQHF	TGCAGTGCTAGAGACCTCATGTGGGGCAATCAGCCCCAGCATTTT
TRBV7-2	few	TRBD2	TRBJ2-5	CASSPNGLAVQETQYF	TGTGCCAGCAGCCCAAACGGACTAGCGGTCCAAGAGACCCAGTACTTC
TRBV25-1	many	TRBD1	TRBJ1-2	CASSRTGTGVSQGYGYTF	TGTGCCAGCAGTAGAACCGGGACAGGCGTCTCGCAGGGCTATGGCTACACCTTC
TRBV5-1	few	.	TRBJ2-5	CASSLMAARSGETQYF	TGCGCCAGCAGCTTAATGGCAGCTCGGAGCGGAGAGACCCAGTACTTC
TRBV4-1	.	.	TRBJ1-2	CASSQEGRQDPSTF	TGCGCCAGCAGCCAAGAAGGGAGACAGGACCCTAGCACCTTC
TRBV4-3	once	.	TRBJ1-2	CASSQGAAANYGYTF	TGCGCCAGCAGCCAAGGGGCCGCAGCTAACTATGGCTACACCTTC
TRBV6-5	many	TRBD1	TRBJ1-1	CASSPIEGQMNTEAFF	TGTGCCAGCAGTCCAATCGAGGGACAGATGAACACTGAAGCTTTCTTT
TRBV20-1	.	TRBD2	TRBJ2-7	CSGTSGSRGSYEQYF	TGCAGTGGGACTAGCGGGAGCCGGGGTTCCTACGAGCAGTACTTC
TRBV7-2	few	TRBD2	TRBJ2-7	CASSATSDYSYEQYF	TGTGCCAGCAGCGCAACTAGCGATTACTCCTACGAGCAGTACTTC
TRBV7-9	few	.	TRBJ1-6	CASSSPSTGALHF	TGTGCCAGCAGCTCACCTTCGACAGGCGCCCTCCACTTT
TRBV7-8	.	.	TRBJ1-1	CASSLGRGQSTEAFF	TGTGCCAGCAGCTTAGGGCGGGGACAAAGCACTGAAGCTTTCTTT
TRBV20-1	few	.	TRBJ2-3	CSARDLATPPDTQYF	TGCAGTGCTAGAGATCTCGCTACGCCCCCAGATACGCAGTATTTT
TRBV7-9	.	.	TRBJ1-2	CASSHGQYGYTF	TGTGCCAGCAGCCACGGACAGTATGGCTACACCTTC
TRBV5-5	many	.	TRBJ2-5	CASSSHPLLRETQYF	TGTGCCAGCAGCTCTCATCCTCTGCTACGGGAGACCCAGTACTTC
TRBV28	few	.	TRBJ2-7	CASSVGQIVYEQYF	TGTGCCAGCAGCGTCGGCCAGATTGTTTACGAGCAGTACTTC
TRBV18	few	TRBD1	TRBJ2-1	CASSLRQGLRSEQFF	TGTGCCAGCTCCCTACGACAGGGGTTGCGGTCTGAGCAGTTCTTC
TRBV12-3/TRBV12-4	few	.	TRBJ2-6	CASTVTGDFPSGANVLTF	TGTGCCAGCACCGTAACTGGGGATTTCCCCTCTGGGGCCAACGTCCTGACTTTC
TRBV12-3/TRBV12-4	.	.	TRBJ1-3	CATDSGGGNTIYF	TGTGCCACCGACAGCGGGGGAGGAAACACCATATATTTT
TRBV28	few	.	TRBJ2-7	CASSIARPQLSYEQYF	TGTGCCAGCAGTATCGCTAGACCTCAACTCTCCTACGAGCAGTACTTC
TRBV5-1	.	.	TRBJ2-7	CASSSLEEWDYEQYF	TGCGCCAGCAGCTCCCTAGAAGAGTGGGACTACGAGCAGTACTTC
TRBV12-3/TRBV12-4	.	.	TRBJ2-2	CASSFGGSNTGELFF	TGTGCCAGCAGTTTCGGCGGGTCGAACACCGGGGAGCTGTTTTTT
TRBV5-1	.	TRBD2	TRBJ2-3	CASRKPSGGTDTQYF	TGCGCCAGCAGGAAGCCTAGCGGGGGCACAGATACGCAGTATTTT
TRBV15	.	.	TRBJ1-2	CATRGGNYGYTF	TGTGCCACCAGGGGGGGGAACTATGGCTACACCTTC
TRBV6-2/TRBV6-3	.	TRBD1	TRBJ1-2	CASRTPGQGAYGYTF	TGTGCCAGCAGAACACCGGGACAGGGGGCCTATGGCTACACCTTC
TRBV20-1	many	TRBD1	TRBJ2-3	CSASDRGPSTDTQYF	TGCAGTGCTAGCGACAGGGGGCCCAGCACAGATACGCAGTATTTT
TRBV6-2/TRBV6-3	.	.	TRBJ2-4	CASSRLVGYIQYF	TGTGCCAGCAGCAGACTAGTTGGGTACATTCAGTACTTC
TRBV3-1	.	TRBD1	TRBJ1-5	CASSQDRGLNQPQHF	TGTGCCAGCAGCCAAGACAGGGGGTTGAATCAGCCCCAGCATTTT
TRBV12-3/TRBV12-4	.	.	TRBJ2-2	CASRPVKFGNTGELFF	TGTGCCAGCAGGCCTGTTAAGTTTGGGAACACCGGGGAGCTGTTTTTT
TRBV7-9	.	.	TRBJ2-7	CASSLVTRTRSYEQYF	TGTGCCAGCAGCTTAGTTACACGAACCCGCTCCTACGAGCAGTACTTC
TRBV6-1	few	.	TRBJ2-1	CAFGAPGSSYNEQFF	TGTGCCTTTGGGGCCCCGGGGAGCTCCTACAATGAGCAGTTCTTC
TRBV27	few	.	TRBJ2-1	CASSPWGTGFNEQFF	TGTGCCAGCAGCCCTTGGGGGACGGGATTCAATGAGCAGTTCTTC
TRBV5-1	many	TRBD1	TRBJ1-1	CASSWDRDATSPQNTEAFF	TGCGCCAGCAGCTGGGACAGGGATGCGACATCGCCACAGAACACTGAAGCTTTCTTT
TRBV5-5	.	.	TRBJ2-5	CASSTVLLKTQYF	TGTGCCAGCAGCACGGTCCTTTTAAAGACCCAGTACTTC
TRBV7-9	.	.	TRBJ1-1	CASSLGPGEYMNTEAFF	TGTGCCAGCAGCTTAGGGCCAGGGGAATATATGAACACTGAAGCTTTCTTT
TRBV11-3	.	.	TRBJ2-1	CASSPRGQGWNEQFF	TGTGCCAGCAGCCCAAGGGGCCAGGGCTGGAATGAGCAGTTCTTC
TRBV20-1	few	.	TRBJ1-1	CSARAREMNTEAFF	TGCAGTGCTAGAGCCAGGGAAATGAACACTGAAGCTTTCTTT
TRBV29-1	few	.	TRBJ2-2	CSGGGHPNTGELFF	TGCAGCGGAGGGGGACATCCGAACACCGGGGAGCTGTTTTTT
TRBV20-1	.	TRBD2	TRBJ2-1	CSASDQLKGGRVGNEQFF	TGCAGTGCCTCGGATCAGTTAAAAGGCGGGAGGGTAGGGAATGAGCAGTTCTTC
TRBV5-5	many	.	TRBJ2-3	CASRLGVADTQYF	TGTGCCAGCAGACTAGGAGTGGCAGATACGCAGTATTTT
TRBV29-1	.	.	TRBJ2-3	CSVWGSTDTQYF	TGCAGCGTTTGGGGGTCCACAGATACGCAGTATTTT
TRBV15	.	.	TRBJ2-3	CATSRALVPGTDTQYF	TGTGCCACCAGCAGAGCCCTTGTCCCTGGCACAGATACGCAGTATTTT
TRBV7-6	many	.	TRBJ2-7	CASSQMGHSYEQYF	TGTGCCAGCAGCCAAATGGGACATTCCTACGAGCAGTACTTC
TRBV25-1	many	TRBD1	TRBJ2-5	CASSTGTGRRETQYF	TGTGCCAGCAGTACCGGGACAGGGCGACGGGAGACCCAGTACTTC
TRBV20-1	.	TRBD1	TRBJ2-3	CSGLQGARADTQYF	TGCAGTGGCCTACAGGGGGCGCGCGCAGATACGCAGTATTTT